This T cell receptor (beta chain) emerged from a study of regulatory T cells in long-lasting Graves disease. iRepertoire HTBI primers and Arm-PCR of CDR3 regions built TCR beta libraries. TCRdb reprocessed the multiplex PCR reads via MiXCR and lists one record per CDR3 protein. The sample comprises about 470,000 distinct CDR3 sequences, roughly 20% of which are singletons, and 6.5% to 8% rests with the top ten. Noted time point: persistent/refractory GD, antithyroid drugs over 5 years with positive TRAb. RNA extracted from PBMCs served as the sequencing template. This clonotype was observed many times. As yet, its antigen is unknown. Study outcomes and limitations: The study found lower TCR diversity in persistent Graves' patients than in newly diagnosed ones.

CDR1 and CDR2 from the germline V gene are MDHEN and SYDVKM. The CDR3 is 16 amino acids. Trimming pared 5 bases from V and 4 bases from J, leaving 15 bases between. The genes are TRBV28 and TRBJ2-6, with D tentatively TRBD1 (6 bases). The TCR comes from a female donor with Graves disease. This specimen was peripheral blood mononuclear cells (PBMCs), taken when the disease was refractory, from a patient treated with antithyroid drugs. CDR3 DNA sequence: TGTGCCAGCAGTCCGTGGCAGGGGACAGGGGCCAACGTCCTGACTTTC. Translating it yields CASSPWQGTGANVLTF. Complete variable domain (other parts from reference TRBV28 and TRBJ2-6): DVKVTQSSRYLVKRTGEKVFLECVQDMDHENMFWYRQDPGLGLRLIYFSYDVKMKEKGDIPEGYSVSREKKERFSLILESASTNQTSMYLCASSPWQGTGANVLTFGAGSRLTVL.